Each of the 26 T cell receptor beta chains below was sequenced from the same sample in a study of tumor and adjacent non-tumor tissue in lung cancer. A modified ARM-PCR protocol with three rounds of nested PCR amplified TCRbeta. Using its own MiXCR run on the multiplex PCR reads, TCRdb lists one record per CDR3 protein. This sample has over 60,000 distinct CDR3 sequences; approximately 73% occur once, and the top ten carry approximately 28%. The template was RNA from unsorted bulk tissue. The sample comprised lung tumor tissue. All receptors derive from a man in his sixties with non-small cell lung cancer.

The V call is TRBV20-1, the J call TRBJ1-4; D unclear. There are 13 residues in the CDR3. V was trimmed by 5 bases and J by 13 bases, leaving 20 bases between them. CDR1 and CDR2 from the germline V gene are DFQATT and SNEGSKA (reference sequence). In DNA, the CDR3 is TGCAGTGCTGGACGGGGAGGACGGATGCGACTGTTTTTT. It specifies CSAGRGGRMRLFF.

This clonotype occurred a few times. The junction departs from germline at one end; a sequencing error may be responsible. The chain has TRBV20-1 and TRBJ1-5, with D tentatively TRBD1 (6 bases). Germline V gene sequence: CDR1 DFQATT, CDR2 SNEGSKA (reference sequence). The CDR3 loop spans 14 amino acids. Here the CDR3 reads CSAREGARNQPHHF. DNA for the CDR3: TGCAGTGCTAGAGAGGGGGCGCGGAATCAGCCCCATCACTTT.

A note on this clonotype: The junction and the germline gene differ at one end; a read error may be behind it. The chain combines TRBV20-1 with TRBJ2-2; the match to TRBD2 covers 11 bases. This CDR3 has 15 amino acids. Germline values: CDR1 DFQATT, CDR2 SNEGSKA (reference sequence). In DNA form, the CDR3 reads TGCAGTGCTACTTTAGCGGGAGGGCCATACCGGGGAGCTGTTTTT. Its translation: CSATLAGGPYRGAVF.

The chain's CDR3 is CASSGTSGIDTQYF. The CDR3 nucleotides read TGTGCCAGCAGCGGGACTAGTGGCATAGATACGCAGTATTTT. This rearrangement joins TRBV12-3 or TRBV12-4 to TRBJ2-3; 8 bases line up with TRBD2. CDR3 length: 14 amino acids. Trimming removed 6 bases from V and 5 bases from J; junction bases left unmatched: 7.

Points on this clonotype: A read error may account for a junction end that differs from germline. DNA of the CDR3: TGCAGCGTTGCCGGCCTAGCGGGCGGCGGGGAGCCGTTGTTT. It encodes CSVAGLAGGGEPLF. This sequence joins TRBV29-1 and TRBJ2-2; 8 bases are shared with TRBD2. Germline assignment: CDR1 SQVTM and CDR2 ANQGSEA. CDR3 length: 14 amino acids.

The rearrangement joins TRBV6-1 to TRBJ2-5, with TRBD2 as a possible D gene (5 bases). In germline, CDR1 is MNHNS, CDR2 SASEGT. Trimming removed 2 bases from V and 5 bases from J, with 27 bases in between. This CDR3 region has 19 residues. The chain's CDR3 is CASSESPKSERGLGETQYF. CDR3 sequence (DNA): TGTGCCAGCAGTGAATCCCCCAAGTCGGAGAGAGGGCTCGGCGAGACCCAGTACTTC.

As to this clonotype: This sequence may be a read error, since a much larger clone differs from it by one base. The CDR3 ends on some other residue instead of the conserved phenylalanine or tryptophan, so this is likely a read error. The chain links TRBV5-1 to TRBJ2-5; D is uncertain. The CDR3 consists of 11 residues. Trimming cost V 4 bases and J 2 bases, with 3 bases left between them. Germline assignment: CDR1 SGHRS and CDR2 YFSETQ. The chain's CDR3 is CASSVQETQYL. DNA for the CDR3: TGCGCCAGCAGCGTTCAAGAGACCCAGTACCTC.

A note on this clonotype: The CDR3 ends on some other residue instead of the conserved phenylalanine or tryptophan, so this is likely a read error. No DNA is shown, since the ends of the CDR3 on it are uncertain; the CDR3 is the one TCRdb lists. This chain joins TRBV5-6 and TRBJ2-1. The germline gives CDR1 SGHDT, CDR2 YYEEEE. Counting both end residues, the CDR3 totals 13 amino acids. The CDR3: CTSSFDGYNEQFL.

On this clonotype: Its ends do not fully match the called genes, so a read error is possible. The chain is built from TRBV29-1 and TRBJ2-2; D possibly uses TRBD1 or TRBD2 (6 bases each). Per the germline V gene, CDR1 is SQVTM and CDR2 is ANQGSEA. The CDR3 sequence is 14 residues long. The CDR3, as DNA: TGCAGCGTAGGGGGGCCAGGGGAATCCGGGCAGCTGTTTTTT. Translating it yields CSVGGPGESGQLFF.

This clonotype occurred once. At one end the junction does not follow the germline gene, possibly because of a read error. This chain uses TRBV6-1 with TRBJ2-7; TRBD1 matches at 7 bases. The CDR3 contains 11 residues. Germline CDR1 MNHNS, CDR2 SASEGT. The CDR3 here is CDSSRTGAQYF. CDR3 bases: TGTGACAGCAGTAGGACAGGAGCGCAGTACTTC.

The count of this clonotype is one. Without the conserved terminal phenylalanine or tryptophan, this CDR3 likely stems from a read error. The chain has TRBV6-5 and TRBJ2-3; D is unresolved. Trimming took off 6 bases at V and 4 bases at J, with 11 bases between the two ends. Germline values: CDR1 MNHEY, CDR2 SVGAGI. The length of the CDR3 is 13 residues. The CDR3 nucleotides read TGTGCCAGCAGAACCGGAACCTCAGATACGCAGTATTTA. Its protein is CASRTGTSDTQYL.

Concerning this clonotype: A read error may produce the germline difference seen at one junction end. The chain couples TRBV6-7 to TRBJ2-2; maybe TRBD2 (6 bases). TRBV6-7 carries the ORF label, with uncertain function. The CDR3 length is 14 residues. CDR3 nucleotides: TGTGCCAGCTCCGGGACTTATTCCACCGGGGAGCTGTTCTTT. It encodes CASSGTYSTGELFF.

As for this clonotype: The CDR3 does not close with the conserved phenylalanine or tryptophan, likely indicating a read error. V usage is TRBV29-1 and J usage is TRBJ2-1, with unresolved D. The CDR3 covers 14 residues. Germline lookup yields CDR1 SQVTM and CDR2 ANQGSEA. Trimming took 6 bases from V and 0 from J, leaving 12 bases between them. The CDR3 DNA follows: TGCAGCGTAAGGAACATGAGCTCCTACAATGAGCAGTTCATC. It translates to CSVRNMSSYNEQFI.

Points on this clonotype: The junction differs from germline at one of its ends, possibly a read error. This rearrangement joins TRBV28 to TRBJ1-1; no firm D call. Germline loops: CDR1 MDHEN, CDR2 SYDVKM. This CDR3 comprises 13 residues. The chain's CDR3 is CASSLPGNNEAFF. CDR3 DNA: TGTGCCAGCAGTTTACCGGGGAACAATGAAGCTTTCTTT.

The rearrangement links TRBV20-1 to TRBJ1-1, with D tentatively TRBD1 (6 bases). Germline V gene sequence: CDR1 DFQATT, CDR2 SNEGSKA (reference sequence). The CDR3 runs to 13 residues. Trimming cost V 8 bases and J 2 bases, with 15 bases left between them. The CDR3 DNA sequence: TGCAGTTCCGCTGGACAGCTCAACACTGAAGCTTTCTTT. It is translated as CSSAGQLNTEAFF.

To note about this clonotype: Sequence at one end of the junction differs from germline and may be a read error. V and J are TRBV2 and TRBJ1-5; D unresolved. This CDR3 has 13 amino acids. The germline V gene has CDR1 SNHLY and CDR2 FYNNEI. The CDR3 sequence is CASRLDANQPQHF. The CDR3 region has the DNA TGCGCCAGCAGATTGGACGCCAATCAGCCCCAGCATTTT.

On this clonotype itself: Germline is not matched at one junction end, which may reflect a read error. The chain links TRBV6-1 to TRBJ1-5; no clear D gene. The germline CDR1 and CDR2 sequences are MNHNS and SASEGT. CDR3 length: 13 amino acids. Here the CDR3 reads CPSSVEQNQPQHF. The CDR3 DNA is TGTCCCAGCAGTGTAGAGCAGAATCAGCCCCAACATTTT.

Remarks on this clonotype: With a much larger clone just one base away, this may be a read error. The chain has TRBV28 and TRBJ2-1; 9 bases map to TRBD2. CDR3 length equals 17 residues. Germline V gene sequence: CDR1 MDHEN, CDR2 SYDVKM. V lost 3 bases to trimming and J lost 8 bases; unmatched junction nucleotides: 14. In DNA form, the CDR3 reads TGTGCCAGCAGTTTCAGGGCGGGACTAGCAGAATACGATGAGCAGTTCTTC. It is translated as CASSFRAGLAEYDEQFF.

On this clonotype: The conserved closing phenylalanine or tryptophan is absent in this CDR3, likely reflecting a read error. The genes are TRBV29-1 and TRBJ1-1; D uncertain. Trimming left V 7 bases short and J 1 base short, with 16 bases between. Germline V lookup: CDR1 SQVTM, CDR2 ANQGSEA. This CDR3 spans 14 amino acids. CDR3 coding DNA: TGCAGCGCAGATGGTGGCAGATCGAACACTGAAGCTTTCTGT. Translated, it gives CSADGGRSNTEAFC.

Of note for this clonotype: The CDR3 ends on some other residue instead of the conserved phenylalanine or tryptophan, so this is likely a read error. This rearrangement joins TRBV6-5 to TRBJ2-1, with D maybe TRBD2 (6 bases). The CDR3 has 15 amino acids. In germline, CDR1 is MNHEY, CDR2 SVGAGI. The CDR3 loop reads CASSYRGDSYDEQFS. In DNA, the CDR3 is TGTGCCAGCAGTTATAGAGGGGACTCCTACGATGAGCAGTTCTCC.

On this clonotype itself: Germline is not matched at one junction end, which may reflect a read error. V and J are TRBV6-1 and TRBJ2-3; D gene uncertain. This CDR3 has 16 residues. Germline values: CDR1 MNHNS, CDR2 SASEGT. In DNA, the CDR3 is TGTGCCAGCGGTTCCGAGCACGGAACTATAACAGATACACAGTATTTT. Translation: CASGSEHGTITDTQYF.

This rearrangement joins TRBV6-6 to TRBJ2-2; 10 nucleotides line up with TRBD2. In germline, CDR1 is MNHNY, CDR2 SVGAGI (reference sequence). The length of the CDR3 is 16 residues. The J segment lost 6 bases and the V segment lost 9 bases, leaving 13 bases of the junction unmatched. The CDR3 DNA reads TGTGCCAGTAGTGGGACTAGCGTGAGAAGGGCCGGGGAGCTGTTTTTT. Translating gives CASSGTSVRRAGELFF.

Turning to this clonotype: The junction does not match germline at one end; this may be a read error. The chain links TRBV14 to TRBJ2-3, with 13 bases lining up with TRBD2. CDR3 length equals 15 residues. From germline, CDR1 is SGHDN and CDR2 FVKESK. Here the CDR3 reads CVSSQGLAGADRQYF. The DNA for the CDR3 is TGTGTCAGCAGCCAAGGACTAGCGGGAGCAGATAGGCAGTATTTT.

As to this clonotype: The junction and the germline gene differ at one end; a read error may be behind it. The V and J genes are TRBV5-5 and TRBJ2-3; the D gene is possibly TRBD2 (7 bases). CDR1 SGHKS and CDR2 YYEKEE come from the germline V gene (reference sequence). The CDR3 spans 15 residues. CDR3 coding DNA: TGTGCCGGCACCCGTACCGGGGGGCCCGCAGATACACAGTATTTT. Its translation is CAGTRTGGPADTQYF.

To note about this clonotype: A junction boundary mismatches the germline segment, possibly from a read error. The V and J genes are TRBV6-1 and TRBJ2-6; TRBD1 might be the D (6 bases). CDR3 length: 15 residues. Germline CDR1 is MNHNS and CDR2 is SASEGT. The CDR3: CASDGSGAGANVLTF. DNA for the CDR3: TGCGCCAGCGACGGGTCAGGGGCTGGGGCCAACGTCCTGACTTTC.

This sequence joins TRBV29-1 and TRBJ1-2, with TRBD1 identical over 7 bases. Germline trimming cut 5 bases from V and 11 bases from J; bases unmatched to any gene: 11. There are 12 residues in the CDR3. From germline, CDR1 is SQVTM and CDR2 ANQGSEA. In nucleotides, the CDR3 is TGCAGCGTTCCAGGGGGTAACTACGGTTACACCTTC. This sequence encodes CSVPGGNYGYTF.